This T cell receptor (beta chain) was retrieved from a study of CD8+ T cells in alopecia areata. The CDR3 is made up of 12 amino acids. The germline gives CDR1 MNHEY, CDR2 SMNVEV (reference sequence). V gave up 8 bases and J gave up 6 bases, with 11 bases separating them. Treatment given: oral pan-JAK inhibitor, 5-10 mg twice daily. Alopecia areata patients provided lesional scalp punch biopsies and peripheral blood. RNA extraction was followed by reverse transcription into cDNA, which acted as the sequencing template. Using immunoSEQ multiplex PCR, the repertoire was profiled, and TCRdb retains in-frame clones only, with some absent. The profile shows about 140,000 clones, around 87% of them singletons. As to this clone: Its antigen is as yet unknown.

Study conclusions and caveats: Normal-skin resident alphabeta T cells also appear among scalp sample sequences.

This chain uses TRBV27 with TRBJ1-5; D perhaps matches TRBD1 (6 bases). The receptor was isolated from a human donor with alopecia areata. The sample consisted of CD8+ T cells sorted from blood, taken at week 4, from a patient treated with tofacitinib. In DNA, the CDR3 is TGTGCCAGCCGCTCAGGGGTTCAGCCCCAGCATTTT. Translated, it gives CASRSGVQPQHF.